This TCR beta chain was observed in a study of CD8+ T cells in alopecia areata. TCR sequencing used cDNA made by reverse transcription of extracted RNA. Profiling relied on immunoSEQ multiplex PCR, and the TCRdb table lists in-frame clones only, not all of them. The sample lists over 150,000 clones; roughly 64% were seen once. Treatment meaning: oral pan-JAK inhibitor, 5-10 mg twice daily. Peripheral blood and lesional scalp punch biopsies were taken from alopecia areata patients. PBMCs, the starting material, were the source of sorted CD4+ and CD8+ T cells. This clone was picked up a small number of times. From germline, CDR1 is SGHRS and CDR2 YFSETQ. The V gene lost 4 bases and the J gene lost 2 bases, with 14 bases spanning the gap. The CDR3 has 15 amino acids.

V is TRBV5-1 and J is TRBJ2-3, with D tentatively TRBD2 (6 bases). The sequencing here drew on CD4+ T cells sorted from blood, taken at week 24, from a patient treated with tofacitinib. The TCR sequence derives from a human donor with alopecia areata. For the CDR3, the DNA is TGCGCCAGCAGCCGGCTGGCGGGGCCCACAGATACGCAGTATTTT. It encodes CASSRLAGPTDTQYF.